Listed here are 21 T cell receptor beta chains from one sample, sequenced in a study of shared clonotypes between healthy human individuals. TCRdb's table, derived via immunoSEQ multiplex PCR, lists solely in-frame clones and lacks some. Here the sample spans 550,000 to 600,000 clones, around 78% being singletons. The material sequenced was PBMCs. The receptors were sampled from a middle-aged woman in good health. Some clones in this sample may be carry-over from other donors' samples.

This clone was counted many times. This chain joins TRBV27 and TRBJ2-1; TRBD1 matches 11 bases. The V and J ends lost 0 bases and 8 bases, in that order; junction bases with no gene match: 6. CDR1 and CDR2 from the germline V gene are MNHEY and SMNVEV (reference sequence). The CDR3 totals 16 residues. The CDR3 nucleotides are TGTGCCAGCAGTTTATCGGGACAGGGGGGTAGATATGAGCAGTTCTTC. Its translation: CASSLSGQGGRYEQFF.

The chain carries TRBV9 and TRBJ2-2; 8 nucleotides match TRBD1. The CDR3 consists of 16 residues. Trimming removed 2 bases from V and 1 base from J; junction bases left unmatched: 4. Germline CDR1 is SGDLS and CDR2 is YYNGEE. CDR3 protein: CASSVRQGRNTGELFF. CDR3 nucleotides: TGTGCCAGCAGCGTGAGACAGGGGAGGAACACCGGGGAGCTGTTTTTT.

The genes are TRBV19 and TRBJ2-3, with 16 bases aligning to TRBD2. CDR3 size: 15 residues. Trimming removed 7 bases from V and 4 bases from J; junction bases left unmatched: 2. The V gene's germline CDR1 is LNHDA and CDR2 SQIVND (reference sequence). The CDR3 sequence: CASMGLAGGPDTQYF. The CDR3 DNA reads TGTGCCAGTATGGGACTAGCGGGAGGGCCAGATACGCAGTATTTT. The whole variable domain, remainder taken from reference TRBV19 and TRBJ2-3, is DGGITQSPKYLFRKEGQNVTLSCEQNLNHDAMYWYRQDPGQGLRLIYYSQIVNDFQKGDIAEGYSVSREKKESFPLTVTSAQKNPTAFYLCASMGLAGGPDTQYFGPGTRLTVL.

This chain connects TRBV28 to TRBJ2-5; D uncertain. The CDR3 sequence is 14 residues long. Trimming cost V 5 bases and J 1 base, with 11 bases left between them. Germline V gene sequence: CDR1 MDHEN, CDR2 SYDVKM. CDR3 in DNA: TGTGCCAGCAGTCGCTCCGGCACCCAAGAGACCCAGTACTTC. It encodes CASSRSGTQETQYF.

This sequence joins TRBV7-6 and TRBJ2-6; D remains unclear. Germline-derived CDR1 and CDR2 are SGHVS and FNYEAQ. V was clipped by 1 base and J by 0 bases, with 7 bases between them. The CDR3 extends over 16 amino acids. The CDR3 nucleotides are TGTGCCAGCAGCTTAGGGCGGTCCTCTGGGGCCAACGTCCTGACTTTC. This gives the protein CASSLGRSSGANVLTF.

The V and J genes are TRBV28 and TRBJ1-3, with 7 bases that match TRBD1. The CDR3 length is 17 residues. V gave up 6 bases and J gave up 0 bases; unmatched junction bases: 11. Germline CDR1 and CDR2: MDHEN and SYDVKM. CDR3 nucleotide sequence: TGTGCCAGCAGCTCATGGGGACAGAGGCCCTCTGGAAACACCATATATTTT. Encoded protein: CASSSWGQRPSGNTIYF.

The chain joins TRBV6-1 to TRBJ1-4; D may be TRBD1 (6 bases). Germline V gene lookup returns CDR1 MNHNS and CDR2 SASEGT. CDR3 length: 14 amino acids. V gave up 7 bases and J gave up 9 bases, with 18 bases separating them. CDR3 in amino acids: CASTQGSPGQKLFF. The CDR3 nucleotides are TGTGCCAGCACTCAGGGGTCCCCTGGCCAAAAACTGTTTTTT.

V is TRBV11-2 and J is TRBJ2-1; no firm D call. V was pared by 4 bases and J by 5 bases, with 12 bases between. This CDR3 comprises 14 residues. In germline, CDR1 is SGHAT, CDR2 FQNNGV. As DNA, the CDR3 is TGTGCCAGCAGCTCCTCGGGCCCCAACAATGAGCAGTTCTTC. Encoded protein: CASSSSGPNNEQFF.

The chain combines TRBV11-3 with TRBJ2-1; D ambiguous. This CDR3 has 10 residues. Trimming shortened V by 5 bases and J by 12 bases, and 8 bases separated the two germline ends. Germline CDR1 reads SGHNT; CDR2 reads YENEEA. For the CDR3, the DNA is TGTGCCAGCAGCCCCTCGGGGCAGTTCTTC. It codes for CASSPSGQFF.

This sequence joins TRBV7-8 and TRBJ2-3, with D possibly being TRBD1 (5 bases). The CDR3 sequence is 16 residues long. V lost 2 bases to trimming and J lost 3 bases, with 15 bases between them. CDR1 is SGHVS, CDR2 FQNEAQ, per germline. The chain's CDR3 is CASSLRQGGTTDTQYF. As DNA, the CDR3 is TGTGCCAGCAGCTTACGGCAGGGCGGAACTACAGATACGCAGTATTTT.

This rearrangement joins TRBV5-4 to TRBJ2-1, with a weak D call TRBD2 (5 bases). Trimming took off 4 bases at V and 6 bases at J, with 8 bases between the two ends. This CDR3 has 12 amino acids. Germline loops: CDR1 SGHNT, CDR2 YYREEE (reference sequence). CDR3 DNA sequence: TGTGCCAGCAGCACGGACTCCAATGAGCAGTTCTTC. It translates to CASSTDSNEQFF.

The CDR3 region has the DNA TGTGCCAGCAGTGAGGGGGGGAGGAGTCAGCCCCAGCATTTT. Protein: CASSEGGRSQPQHF. The V gene is TRBV6-1, the J gene TRBJ1-5; D might be TRBD1 (5 bases). The CDR3 extends over 14 amino acids. V was shortened by 3 bases and J by 6 bases, with 12 bases between the two germline ends. Germline-derived CDR1 and CDR2 are MNHNS and SASEGT.

The rearrangement uses TRBV7-2 and TRBJ1-1; no clear D. V was cut by 1 base and J by 6 bases, with 15 bases left in between. Germline CDR1 is SGHTA and CDR2 is FQGNSA. This CDR3 region has 15 residues. The CDR3 sequence: CASSLGVGPESEAFF. DNA of the CDR3: TGTGCCAGCAGCTTAGGGGTTGGGCCAGAGTCTGAAGCTTTCTTT.

This chain links TRBV5-1 with TRBJ1-2; TRBD1 matches at 7 bases. Germline CDR1 is SGHRS and CDR2 is YFSETQ. J lost 3 bases, V lost 0 bases, and 5 bases had no gene match. The CDR3 runs to 15 residues. CDR3 residues: CASSLDRGGDYGYTF. The DNA of the CDR3 is TGCGCCAGCAGCTTGGACAGGGGCGGCGACTATGGCTACACCTTC.

The rearrangement uses TRBV5-1 and TRBJ1-4; D is uncertain. Trimming pared 3 bases from V and 5 bases from J, leaving 17 bases between. CDR3 size: 16 residues. Germline V CDR1 and CDR2: SGHRS, YFSETQ. CDR3 amino acids: CASSSGPEKRNEKLFF. CDR3 nucleotides: TGCGCCAGCAGCTCCGGACCCGAGAAGCGAAATGAAAAACTGTTTTTT.

This clone was picked up a small number of times. In DNA form, the CDR3 reads TGCGCCAGCAGCCTAGGAGAGGGGGCGAGGGAGACCCAGTACTTC. It specifies CASSLGEGARETQYF. The rearrangement uses TRBV5-1 and TRBJ2-5; 7 bases map to TRBD1. With 4 bases clipped from V and 5 bases from J, the junction kept 11 bases outside the gene matches. CDR3 length: 15 residues. Germline CDR1 and CDR2: SGHRS and YFSETQ.

V gene TRBV28 combines with J gene TRBJ2-1, with D maybe TRBD2 (6 bases). The V gene lost 0 bases and the J gene lost 5 bases, with 11 bases spanning the gap. The CDR3 is 15 amino acids. The germline V gene has CDR1 MDHEN and CDR2 SYDVKM. CDR3 in DNA: TGTGCCAGCAGTTTATGGTCTAGCGAGCACAATGAGCAGTTCTTC. Translating it yields CASSLWSSEHNEQFF.

The chain joins TRBV30 to TRBJ2-3; D not resolved. This CDR3 has 12 amino acids. Germline V gene data show CDR1 as GTSNPN and CDR2 as SVGIG (reference sequence). Deletions cut 5 bases from V and 2 bases from J, with 8 bases between. The CDR3 bases are TGTGCCTGGCAAACCTACACAGATACGCAGTATTTT. Amino acid sequence: CAWQTYTDTQYF.

The chain employs TRBV5-1 and TRBJ2-1, with TRBD1 matching over 9 bases. This CDR3 has 15 residues. V lost 2 bases to trimming and J lost 4 bases; unmatched junction nucleotides: 4. Germline CDR1 and CDR2: SGHRS and YFSETQ. The CDR3 nucleotides read TGCGCCAGCAGCTTCGAAGGACAGGGGTACAATGAGCAGTTCTTC. It is translated as CASSFEGQGYNEQFF.

This clone showed up just once. The gene calls are TRBV5-1 and TRBJ2-1; 13 nucleotides line up with TRBD2. Per the germline V gene, CDR1 is SGHRS and CDR2 is YFSETQ. This CDR3 region has 18 residues. J was trimmed by 3 bases and V by 0 bases; bases with no gene match: 6. The CDR3 DNA reads as TGCGCCAGCAGCTTGGAGGGACTAGCGGGATTGGGCTACAATGAGCAGTTCTTC. Translated: CASSLEGLAGLGYNEQFF.

The gene calls are TRBV7-2 and TRBJ2-7; TRBD2 matches 9 bases. Unmatched junction bases numbered 11, after V lost 0 bases and J lost 2 bases. The germline gives CDR1 SGHTA, CDR2 FQGNSA. The CDR3 is made up of 18 amino acids. The CDR3 loop reads CASSLAASLSGSPYEQYF. CDR3 in DNA: TGTGCCAGCAGCTTAGCGGCCAGTCTTAGCGGGAGTCCCTACGAGCAGTACTTC.